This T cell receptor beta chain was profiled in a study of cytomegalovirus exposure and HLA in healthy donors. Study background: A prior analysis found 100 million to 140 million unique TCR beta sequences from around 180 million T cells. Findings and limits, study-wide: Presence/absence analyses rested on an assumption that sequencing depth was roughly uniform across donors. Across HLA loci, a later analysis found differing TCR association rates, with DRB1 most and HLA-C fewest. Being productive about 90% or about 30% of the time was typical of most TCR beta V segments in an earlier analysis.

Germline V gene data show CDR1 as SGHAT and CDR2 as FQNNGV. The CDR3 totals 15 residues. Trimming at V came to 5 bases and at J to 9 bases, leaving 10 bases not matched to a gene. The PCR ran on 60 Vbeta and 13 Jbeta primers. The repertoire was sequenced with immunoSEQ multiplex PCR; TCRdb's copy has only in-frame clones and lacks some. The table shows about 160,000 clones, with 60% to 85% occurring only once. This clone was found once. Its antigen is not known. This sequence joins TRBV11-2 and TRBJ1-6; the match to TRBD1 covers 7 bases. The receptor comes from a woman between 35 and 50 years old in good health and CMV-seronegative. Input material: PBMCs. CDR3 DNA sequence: TGTGCCAGCAGCACAACAGGGGCCTTAATTTCACCCCTCCACTTT. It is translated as CASSTTGALISPLHF.